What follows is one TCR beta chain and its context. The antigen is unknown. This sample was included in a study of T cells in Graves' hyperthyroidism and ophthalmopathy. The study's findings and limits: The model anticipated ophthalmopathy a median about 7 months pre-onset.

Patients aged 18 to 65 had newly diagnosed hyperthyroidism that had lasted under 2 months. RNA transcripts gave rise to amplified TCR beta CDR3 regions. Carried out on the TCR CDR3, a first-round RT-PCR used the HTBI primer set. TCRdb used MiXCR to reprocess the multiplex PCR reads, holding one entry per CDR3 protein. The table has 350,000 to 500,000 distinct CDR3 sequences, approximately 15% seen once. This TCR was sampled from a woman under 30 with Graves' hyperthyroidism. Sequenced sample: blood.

CDR3 in DNA: TGTGCCAGCAGCCAAGTGCATCTTGAGCGCTATGGCTACACCTTC. As protein: CASSQVHLERYGYTF. The genes are TRBV14 and TRBJ1-2, with D hard to call. The CDR3 length is 15 residues. Germline values: CDR1 SGHDN, CDR2 FVKESK. Trimming pared 1 base from V and 4 bases from J, leaving 13 bases between. Full variable domain (rest looked up from reference TRBV14 and TRBJ1-2): EAGVTQFPSHSVIEKGQTVTLRCDPISGHDNLYWYRRVMGKEIKFLLHFVKESKQDESGMPNNRFLAERTGGTYSTLKVQPAELEDSGVYFCASSQVHLERYGYTFGSGTRLTVV.